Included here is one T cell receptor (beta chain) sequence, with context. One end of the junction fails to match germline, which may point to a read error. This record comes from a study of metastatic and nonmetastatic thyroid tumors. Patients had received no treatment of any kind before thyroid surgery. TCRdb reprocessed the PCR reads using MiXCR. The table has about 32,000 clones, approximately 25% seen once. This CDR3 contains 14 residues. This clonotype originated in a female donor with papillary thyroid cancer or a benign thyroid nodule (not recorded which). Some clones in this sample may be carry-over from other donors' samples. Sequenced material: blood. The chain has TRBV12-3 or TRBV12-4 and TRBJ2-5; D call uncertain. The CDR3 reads CASSFGGAEKTPYF. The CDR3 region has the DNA TGTGCCAGCAGTTTCGGTGGCGCGGAAAAGACCCCGTACTTC.